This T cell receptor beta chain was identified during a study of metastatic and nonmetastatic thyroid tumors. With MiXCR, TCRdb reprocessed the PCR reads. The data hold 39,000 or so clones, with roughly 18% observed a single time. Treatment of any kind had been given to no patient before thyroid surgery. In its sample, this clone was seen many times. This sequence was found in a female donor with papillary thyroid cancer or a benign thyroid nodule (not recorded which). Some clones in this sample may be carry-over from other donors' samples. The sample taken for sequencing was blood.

CDR3 nucleotides: TGTGCCAGCAGCTTAGGACTAGGGTCTACCCAAACCTACGAGCAGTACTTC. This gives the protein CASSLGLGSTQTYEQYF. J is TRBJ2-7 and V is TRBV11-2; D is perhaps TRBD2 (6 bases). Looked up from germline, CDR1 is SGHAT and CDR2 is FQNNGV. Trimming took off 1 base at V and 2 bases at J, with 18 bases between the two ends. The CDR3 is made up of 17 amino acids. Full variable domain (rest looked up from reference TRBV11-2 and TRBJ2-7): EAGVAQSPRYKIIEKRQSVAFWCNPISGHATLYWYQQILGQGPKLLIQFQNNGVVDDSQLPKDRFSAERLKGVDSTLKIQPAKLEDSAVYLCASSLGLGSTQTYEQYFGPGTRLTVT.